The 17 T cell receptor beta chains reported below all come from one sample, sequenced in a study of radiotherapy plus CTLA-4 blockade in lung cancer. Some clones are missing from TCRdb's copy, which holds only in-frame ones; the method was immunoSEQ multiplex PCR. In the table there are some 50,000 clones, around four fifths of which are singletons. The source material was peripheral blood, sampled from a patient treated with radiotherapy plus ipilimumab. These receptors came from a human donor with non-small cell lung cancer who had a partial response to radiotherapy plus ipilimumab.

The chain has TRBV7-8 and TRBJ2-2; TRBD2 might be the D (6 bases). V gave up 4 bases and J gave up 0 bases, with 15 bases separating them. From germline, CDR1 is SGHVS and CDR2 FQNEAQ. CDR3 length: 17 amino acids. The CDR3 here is CASSSGRPHANTGELFF. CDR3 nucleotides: TGTGCCAGCAGCTCCGGGAGACCACACGCGAACACCGGGGAGCTGTTTTTT.

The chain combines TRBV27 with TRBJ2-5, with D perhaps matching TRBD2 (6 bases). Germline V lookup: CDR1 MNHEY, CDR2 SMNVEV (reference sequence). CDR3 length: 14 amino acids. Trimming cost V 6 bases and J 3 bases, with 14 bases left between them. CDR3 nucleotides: TGTGCCAGCAGGGCCGGGACTTCCGAAGAGACCCAGTACTTC. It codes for CASRAGTSEETQYF.

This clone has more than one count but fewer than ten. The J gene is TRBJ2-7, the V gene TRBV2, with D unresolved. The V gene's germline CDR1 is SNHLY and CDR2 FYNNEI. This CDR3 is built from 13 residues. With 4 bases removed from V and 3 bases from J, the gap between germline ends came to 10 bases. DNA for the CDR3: TGTGCCAGCAGTGGCATACAGAGCTACGAGCAGTACTTC. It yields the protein CASSGIQSYEQYF.

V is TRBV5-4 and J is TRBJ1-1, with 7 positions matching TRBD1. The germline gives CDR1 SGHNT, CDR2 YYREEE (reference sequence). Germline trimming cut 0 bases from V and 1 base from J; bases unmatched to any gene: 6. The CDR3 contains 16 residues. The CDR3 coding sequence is TGTGCCAGCAGCTTGGCCCCGGGACAGCCGAACACTGAAGCTTTCTTT. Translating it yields CASSLAPGQPNTEAFF.

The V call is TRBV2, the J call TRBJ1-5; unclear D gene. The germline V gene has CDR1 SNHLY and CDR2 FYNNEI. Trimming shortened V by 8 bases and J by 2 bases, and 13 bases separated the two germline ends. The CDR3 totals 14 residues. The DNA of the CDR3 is TGTGCCAGCCAGCCAGGAGGTGGCAATCAGCCCCAGCATTTT. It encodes CASQPGGGNQPQHF.

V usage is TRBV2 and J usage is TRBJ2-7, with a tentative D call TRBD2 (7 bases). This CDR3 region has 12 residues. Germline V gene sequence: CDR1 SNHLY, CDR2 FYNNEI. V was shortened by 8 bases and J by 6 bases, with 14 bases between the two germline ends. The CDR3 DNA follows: TGTGCCAGCCGAGGGGGGGGCGCCGAGCAGTACTTC. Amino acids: CASRGGGAEQYF.

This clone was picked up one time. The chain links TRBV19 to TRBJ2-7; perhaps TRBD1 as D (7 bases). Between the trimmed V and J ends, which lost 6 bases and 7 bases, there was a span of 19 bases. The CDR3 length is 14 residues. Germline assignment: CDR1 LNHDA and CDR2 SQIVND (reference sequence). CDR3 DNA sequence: TGTGCCAGTAGGACAAAGGAGGGGGCTGGAGAGCAGTACTTC. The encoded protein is CASRTKEGAGEQYF.

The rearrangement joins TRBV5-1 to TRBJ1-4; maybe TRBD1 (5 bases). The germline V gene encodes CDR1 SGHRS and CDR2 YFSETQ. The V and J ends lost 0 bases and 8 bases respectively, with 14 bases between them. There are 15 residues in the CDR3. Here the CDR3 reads CASSLASGLGEKLFF. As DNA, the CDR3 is TGCGCCAGCAGCTTGGCCTCAGGGCTTGGGGAAAAACTGTTTTTT.

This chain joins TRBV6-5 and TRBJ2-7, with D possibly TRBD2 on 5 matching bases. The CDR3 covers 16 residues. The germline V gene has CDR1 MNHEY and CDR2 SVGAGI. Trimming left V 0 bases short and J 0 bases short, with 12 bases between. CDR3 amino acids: CASSYSVPGNSYEQYF. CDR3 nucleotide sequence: TGTGCCAGCAGTTACTCGGTCCCCGGGAACTCCTACGAGCAGTACTTC.

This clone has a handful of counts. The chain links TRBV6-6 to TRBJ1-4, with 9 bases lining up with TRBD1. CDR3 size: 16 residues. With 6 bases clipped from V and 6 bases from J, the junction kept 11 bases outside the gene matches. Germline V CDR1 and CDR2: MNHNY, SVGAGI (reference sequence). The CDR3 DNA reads TGTGCCAGCAGCCTAACCGGGACAGGGAAAGATGAAAAACTGTTTTTT. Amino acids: CASSLTGTGKDEKLFF.

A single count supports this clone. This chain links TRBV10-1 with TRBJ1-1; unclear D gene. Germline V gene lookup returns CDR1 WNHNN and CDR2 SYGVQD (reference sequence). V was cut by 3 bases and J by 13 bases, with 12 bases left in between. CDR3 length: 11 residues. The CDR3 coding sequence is TGCGCCAGCAGTGAAGGCACTACGCTTTTCTTT. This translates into CASSEGTTLFF.

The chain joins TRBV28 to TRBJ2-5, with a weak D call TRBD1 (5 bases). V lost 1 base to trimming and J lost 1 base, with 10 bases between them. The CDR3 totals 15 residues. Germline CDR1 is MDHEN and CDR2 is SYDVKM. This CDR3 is CASSLLGRVQETQYF. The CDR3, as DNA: TGTGCCAGCAGTTTATTAGGCAGGGTCCAAGAGACCCAGTACTTC.

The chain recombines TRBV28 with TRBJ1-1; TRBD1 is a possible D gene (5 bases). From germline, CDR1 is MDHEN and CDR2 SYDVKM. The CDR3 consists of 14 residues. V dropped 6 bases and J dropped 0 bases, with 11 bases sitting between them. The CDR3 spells CASRTDIMNTEAFF. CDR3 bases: TGTGCCAGCAGGACGGACATCATGAACACTGAAGCTTTCTTT.

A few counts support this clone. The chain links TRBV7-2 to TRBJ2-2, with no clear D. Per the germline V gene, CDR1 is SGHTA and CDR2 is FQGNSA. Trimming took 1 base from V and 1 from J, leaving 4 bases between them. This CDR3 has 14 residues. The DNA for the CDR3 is TGTGCCAGCAGCTTAGTCCAGAACACCGGGGAGCTGTTTTTT. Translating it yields CASSLVQNTGELFF.

As DNA, the CDR3 is TGTGCCAGCAGATTAACAGGGGAAGCTTTCTTT. Translation gives CASRLTGEAFF. The rearrangement uses TRBV6-1 and TRBJ1-1; tentatively, D is TRBD1 (6 bases). Germline CDR1 reads MNHNS; CDR2 reads SASEGT. Trimming shortened V by 6 bases and J by 8 bases, and 10 bases separated the two germline ends. There are 11 residues in the CDR3.

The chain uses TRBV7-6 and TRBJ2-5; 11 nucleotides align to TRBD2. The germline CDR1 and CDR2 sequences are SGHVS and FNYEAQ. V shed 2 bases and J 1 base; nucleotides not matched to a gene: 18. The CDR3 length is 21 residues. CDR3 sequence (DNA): TGTGCCAGCAGCTTAAGGGCTAGCGGGGGGCCCGTCCTAAACCTCCAAGAGACCCAGTACTTC. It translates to CASSLRASGGPVLNLQETQYF.

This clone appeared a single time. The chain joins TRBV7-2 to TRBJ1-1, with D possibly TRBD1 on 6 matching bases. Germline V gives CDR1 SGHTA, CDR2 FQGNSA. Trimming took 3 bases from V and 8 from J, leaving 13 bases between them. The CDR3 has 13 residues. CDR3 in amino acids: CASSFRMGAEAFF. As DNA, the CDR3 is TGTGCCAGCAGCTTTCGGATGGGGGCCGAAGCTTTCTTT.